This T cell receptor (beta chain) derives from a study of T cells after somatic rescue of genetic block. Germline assignment: CDR1 SGHRS and CDR2 YFSETQ. The length of the CDR3 is 15 residues. Trimming removed 0 bases from V and 1 base from J; junction bases left unmatched: 3. Sequenced by immunoSEQ multiplex PCR; TCRdb stores in-frame clones only, minus some. The sample contains fewer than 150,000 clones, around nine tenths of which appear only once. The chain carries TRBV5-1 and TRBJ2-5; TRBD1 agrees at 7 bases. Material: peripheral blood mononuclear cells (PBMCs). The origin of this receptor is a woman aged 18-29 years. CDR3 sequence: CASSLARTGQETQYF. CDR3 coding DNA: TGCGCCAGCAGCTTGGCGAGGACAGGCCAAGAGACCCAGTACTTC. Drawing the rest from reference TRBV5-1 and TRBJ2-5, the complete variable domain is KAGVTQTPRYLIKTRGQQVTLSCSPISGHRSVSWYQQTPGQGLQFLFEYFSETQRNKGNFPGRFSGRQFSNSRSEMNVSTLELGDSALYLCASSLARTGQETQYFGPGTRLLVL.